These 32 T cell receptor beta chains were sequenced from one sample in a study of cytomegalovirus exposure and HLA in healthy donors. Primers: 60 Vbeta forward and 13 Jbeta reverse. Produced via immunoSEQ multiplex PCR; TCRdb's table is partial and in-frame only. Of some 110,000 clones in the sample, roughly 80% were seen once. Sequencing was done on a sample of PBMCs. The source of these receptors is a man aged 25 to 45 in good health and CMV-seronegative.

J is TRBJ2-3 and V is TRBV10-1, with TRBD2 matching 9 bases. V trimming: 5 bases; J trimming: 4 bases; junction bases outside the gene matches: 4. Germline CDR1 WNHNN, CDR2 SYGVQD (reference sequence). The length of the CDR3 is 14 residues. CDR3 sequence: CASSPGLAPDTQYF. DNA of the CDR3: TGCGCCAGCAGTCCGGGACTAGCTCCAGATACGCAGTATTTT.

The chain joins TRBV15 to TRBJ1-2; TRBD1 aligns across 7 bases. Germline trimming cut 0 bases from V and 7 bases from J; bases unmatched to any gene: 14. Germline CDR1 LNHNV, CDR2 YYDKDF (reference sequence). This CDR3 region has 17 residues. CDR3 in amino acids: CATSRDSWSTGTGGYTF. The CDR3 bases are TGTGCCACCAGCAGAGATTCGTGGTCGACAGGGACGGGTGGCTACACCTTC.

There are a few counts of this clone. The chain's CDR3 is CASSSRQGASYGYTF. CDR3 sequence (DNA): TGTGCCAGCAGCTCCCGACAGGGGGCGTCCTATGGCTACACCTTC. The V call is TRBV9, the J call TRBJ1-2, with 10 positions matching TRBD1. The trim removed 4 bases at V and 4 bases at J, leaving 7 bases unmatched. The CDR3 extends over 15 amino acids. Germline V gene sequence: CDR1 SGDLS, CDR2 YYNGEE.

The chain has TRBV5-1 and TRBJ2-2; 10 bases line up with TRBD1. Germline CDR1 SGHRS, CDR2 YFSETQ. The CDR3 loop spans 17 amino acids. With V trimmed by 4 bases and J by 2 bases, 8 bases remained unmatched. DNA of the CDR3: TGCGCCAGCAGCCCCCGGGACAGGGGTACAAACACCGGGGAGCTGTTTTTT. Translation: CASSPRDRGTNTGELFF.

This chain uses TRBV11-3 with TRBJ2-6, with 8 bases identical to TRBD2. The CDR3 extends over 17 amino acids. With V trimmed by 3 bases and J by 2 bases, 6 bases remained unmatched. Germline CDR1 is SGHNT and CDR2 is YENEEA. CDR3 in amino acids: CASSFSSGQPGANVLTF. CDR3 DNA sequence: TGTGCCAGCAGCTTCTCTAGCGGGCAGCCTGGGGCCAACGTCCTGACTTTC.

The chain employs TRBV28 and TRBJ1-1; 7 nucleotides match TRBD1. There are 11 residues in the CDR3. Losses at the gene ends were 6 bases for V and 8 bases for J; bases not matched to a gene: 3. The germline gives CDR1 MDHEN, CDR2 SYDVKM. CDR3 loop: CASSLDREAFF. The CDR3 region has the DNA TGTGCCAGCAGCTTGGACAGGGAAGCTTTCTTT.

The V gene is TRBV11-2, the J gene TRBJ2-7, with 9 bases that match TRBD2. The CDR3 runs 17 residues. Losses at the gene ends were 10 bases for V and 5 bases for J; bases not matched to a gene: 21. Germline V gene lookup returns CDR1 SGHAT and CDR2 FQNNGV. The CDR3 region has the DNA TGTGCCACCCGGCCGTTAGCGGGGGCCAGGACAGCGGACGAGCAGTACTTC. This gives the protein CATRPLAGARTADEQYF.

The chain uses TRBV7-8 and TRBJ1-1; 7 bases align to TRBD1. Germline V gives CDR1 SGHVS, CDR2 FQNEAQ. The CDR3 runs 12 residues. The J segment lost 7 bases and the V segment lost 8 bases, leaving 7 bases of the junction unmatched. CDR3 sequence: CASRSPGGEAFF. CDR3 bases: TGTGCCAGCCGTTCGCCAGGGGGTGAAGCTTTCTTT. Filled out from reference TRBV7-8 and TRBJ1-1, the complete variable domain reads GAGVSQSPRYKVAKRGQDVALRCDPISGHVSLFWYQQALGQGPEFLTYFQNEAQLDKSGLPSDRFFAERPEGSVSTLKIQRTQQEDSAVYLCASRSPGGEAFFGQGTRLTVV.

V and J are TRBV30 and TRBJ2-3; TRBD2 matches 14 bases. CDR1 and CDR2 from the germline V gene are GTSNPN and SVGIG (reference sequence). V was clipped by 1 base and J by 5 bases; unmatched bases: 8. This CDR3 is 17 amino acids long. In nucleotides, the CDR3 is TGTGCCTGGAGTGCGGGACTAGCGGGGGTCGGGGTAGATACGCAGTATTTT. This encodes CAWSAGLAGVGVDTQYF.

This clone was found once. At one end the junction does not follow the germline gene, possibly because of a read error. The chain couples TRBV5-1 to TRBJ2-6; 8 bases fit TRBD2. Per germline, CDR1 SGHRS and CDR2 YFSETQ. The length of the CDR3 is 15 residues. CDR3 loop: CASSPGGVAANGLTF. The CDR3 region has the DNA TGCGCCAGCAGCCCCGGGGGGGTCGCGGCCAACGGCCTGACTTTC.

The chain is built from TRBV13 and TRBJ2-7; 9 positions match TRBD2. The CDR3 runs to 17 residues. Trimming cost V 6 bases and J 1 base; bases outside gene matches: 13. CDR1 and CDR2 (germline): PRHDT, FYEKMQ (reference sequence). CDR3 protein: CASSDRRRGGLSYEQYF. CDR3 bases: TGTGCCAGCAGTGATAGGCGGCGGGGGGGCCTGTCCTACGAGCAGTACTTC.

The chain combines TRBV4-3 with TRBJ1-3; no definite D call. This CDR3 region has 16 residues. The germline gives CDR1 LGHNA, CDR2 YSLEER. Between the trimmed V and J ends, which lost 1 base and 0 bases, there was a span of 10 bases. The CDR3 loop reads CASSQGSSPSGNTIYF. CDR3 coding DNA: TGCGCCAGCAGCCAAGGTAGTAGTCCCTCTGGAAACACCATATATTTT.

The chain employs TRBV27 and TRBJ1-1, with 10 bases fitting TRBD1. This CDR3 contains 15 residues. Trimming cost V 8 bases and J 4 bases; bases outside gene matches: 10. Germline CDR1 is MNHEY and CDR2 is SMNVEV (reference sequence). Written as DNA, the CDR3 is TGTGCCAGCTATAAGACAGGGGGCGCTGGCACTGAAGCTTTCTTT. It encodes CASYKTGGAGTEAFF.

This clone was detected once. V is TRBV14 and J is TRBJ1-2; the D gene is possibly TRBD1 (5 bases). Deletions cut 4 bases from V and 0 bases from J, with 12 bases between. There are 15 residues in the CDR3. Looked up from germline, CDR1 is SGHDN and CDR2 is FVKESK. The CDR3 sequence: CASSPRQRTNYGYTF. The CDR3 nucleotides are TGTGCCAGCAGCCCGAGACAGAGAACTAACTATGGCTACACCTTC. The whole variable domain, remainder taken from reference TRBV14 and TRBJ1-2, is EAGVTQFPSHSVIEKGQTVTLRCDPISGHDNLYWYRRVMGKEIKFLLHFVKESKQDESGMPNNRFLAERTGGTYSTLKVQPAELEDSGVYFCASSPRQRTNYGYTFGSGTRLTVV.

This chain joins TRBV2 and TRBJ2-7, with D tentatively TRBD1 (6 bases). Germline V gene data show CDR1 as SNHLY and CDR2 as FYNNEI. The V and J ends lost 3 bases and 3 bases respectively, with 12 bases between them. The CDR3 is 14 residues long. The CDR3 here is CASSDVGDIYEQYF. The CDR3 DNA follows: TGTGCCAGCAGTGACGTCGGGGACATCTACGAGCAGTACTTC.

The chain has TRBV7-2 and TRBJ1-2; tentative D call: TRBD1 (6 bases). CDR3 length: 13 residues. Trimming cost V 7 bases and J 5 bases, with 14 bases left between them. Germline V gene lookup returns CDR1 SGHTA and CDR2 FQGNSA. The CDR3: CASTRGQSYGYTF. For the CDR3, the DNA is TGTGCCAGCACCAGAGGACAGTCTTATGGCTACACCTTC.

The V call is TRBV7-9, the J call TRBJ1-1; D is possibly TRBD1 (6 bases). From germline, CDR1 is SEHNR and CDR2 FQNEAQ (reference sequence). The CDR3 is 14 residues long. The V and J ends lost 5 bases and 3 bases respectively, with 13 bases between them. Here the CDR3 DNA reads TGTGCCAGCAGCAGGGGGTTTTCGGACACTGAAGCTTTCTTT. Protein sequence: CASSRGFSDTEAFF.

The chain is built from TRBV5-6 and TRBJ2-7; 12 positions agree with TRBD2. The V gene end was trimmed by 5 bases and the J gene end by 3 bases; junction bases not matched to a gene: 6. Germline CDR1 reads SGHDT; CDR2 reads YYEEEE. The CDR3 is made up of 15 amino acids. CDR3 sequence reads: CASRGQLAGGYEQYF. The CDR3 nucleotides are TGTGCCAGCAGAGGGCAACTAGCGGGGGGCTACGAGCAGTACTTC.

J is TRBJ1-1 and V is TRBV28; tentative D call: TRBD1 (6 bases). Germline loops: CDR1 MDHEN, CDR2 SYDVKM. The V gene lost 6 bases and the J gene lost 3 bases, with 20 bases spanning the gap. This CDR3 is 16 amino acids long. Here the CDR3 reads CASSLIGGEGDTEAFF. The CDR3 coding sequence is TGTGCCAGCAGCCTTATAGGCGGGGAGGGGGACACTGAAGCTTTCTTT.

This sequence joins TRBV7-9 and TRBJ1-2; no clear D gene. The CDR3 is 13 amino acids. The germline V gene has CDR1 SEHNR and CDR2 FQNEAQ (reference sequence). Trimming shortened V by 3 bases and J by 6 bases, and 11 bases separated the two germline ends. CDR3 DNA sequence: TGTGCCAGCAGCTTCCCACAGTCCGATGGCTACACCTTC. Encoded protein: CASSFPQSDGYTF.

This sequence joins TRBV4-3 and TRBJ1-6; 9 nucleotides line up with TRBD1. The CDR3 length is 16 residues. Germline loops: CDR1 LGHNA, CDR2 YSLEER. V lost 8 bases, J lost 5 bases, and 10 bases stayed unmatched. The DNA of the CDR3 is TGCGCCAGCGGAAACACAGGGGGCTTTCATAATTCACCCCTCCACTTT. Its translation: CASGNTGGFHNSPLHF.

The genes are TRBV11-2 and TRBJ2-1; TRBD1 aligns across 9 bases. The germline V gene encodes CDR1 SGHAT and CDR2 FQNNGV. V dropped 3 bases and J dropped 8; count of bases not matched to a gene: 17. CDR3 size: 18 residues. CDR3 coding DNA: TGTGCCAGCAGCTTCCGATTTTGGTGGGACAGGGTAGACGATGAGCAGTTCTTC. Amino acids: CASSFRFWWDRVDDEQFF.

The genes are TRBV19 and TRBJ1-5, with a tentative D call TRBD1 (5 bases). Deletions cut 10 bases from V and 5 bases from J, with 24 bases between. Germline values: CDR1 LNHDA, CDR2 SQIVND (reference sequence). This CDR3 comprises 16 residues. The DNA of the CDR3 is TGTGCCACTAAACCCCCTTGGGGAGGGGCGGATCAGCCCCAGCATTTT. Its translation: CATKPPWGGADQPQHF.

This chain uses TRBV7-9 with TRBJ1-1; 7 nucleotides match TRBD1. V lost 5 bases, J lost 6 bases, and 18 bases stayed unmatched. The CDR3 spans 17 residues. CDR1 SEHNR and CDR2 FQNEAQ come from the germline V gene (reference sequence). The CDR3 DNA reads TGTGCCAGCAGCCCCCCTCTCGTCGACAGGGTGAATGCTGAAGCTTTCTTT. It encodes CASSPPLVDRVNAEAFF.

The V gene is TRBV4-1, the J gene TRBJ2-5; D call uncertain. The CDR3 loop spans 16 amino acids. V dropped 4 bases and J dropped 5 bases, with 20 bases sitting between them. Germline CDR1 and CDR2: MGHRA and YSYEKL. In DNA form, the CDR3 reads TGCGCCAGCAGCCGCGTGGGTGGGCTCTCAATTGAGACCCAGTACTTC. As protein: CASSRVGGLSIETQYF.

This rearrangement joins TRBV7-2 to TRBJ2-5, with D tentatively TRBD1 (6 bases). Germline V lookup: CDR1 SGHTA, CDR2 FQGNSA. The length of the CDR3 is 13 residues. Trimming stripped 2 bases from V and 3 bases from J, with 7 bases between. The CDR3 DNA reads TGTGCCAGCAGCTTATCAGGGGAAGAGACCCAGTACTTC. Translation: CASSLSGEETQYF.

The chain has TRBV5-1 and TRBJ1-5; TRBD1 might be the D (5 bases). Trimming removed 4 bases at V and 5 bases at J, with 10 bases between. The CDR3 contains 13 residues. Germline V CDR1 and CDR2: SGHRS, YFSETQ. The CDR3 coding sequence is TGCGCCAGCAGCCGTACGGGGGATCAGCCCCAGCATTTT. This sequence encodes CASSRTGDQPQHF.

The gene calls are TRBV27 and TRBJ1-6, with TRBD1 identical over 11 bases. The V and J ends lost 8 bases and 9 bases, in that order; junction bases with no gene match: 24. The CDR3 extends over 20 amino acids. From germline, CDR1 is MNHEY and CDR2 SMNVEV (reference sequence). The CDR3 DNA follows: TGTGCCAGCCAGGGAGGGACAGGGGGAATTCTGCCCGTATCGGGTTCACCCCTCCACTTT. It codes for CASQGGTGGILPVSGSPLHF.

CDR3 sequence: CASSVVEGAGELFF. CDR3 sequence (DNA): TGTGCCAGCAGCGTAGTAGAAGGGGCCGGGGAGCTGTTTTTT. The rearrangement joins TRBV9 to TRBJ2-2, with D perhaps TRBD1 (5 bases). The CDR3 is 14 amino acids. Germline V gene lookup returns CDR1 SGDLS and CDR2 YYNGEE. The germline V and J ends were trimmed by 0 bases and 6 bases, with 9 bases remaining between them.

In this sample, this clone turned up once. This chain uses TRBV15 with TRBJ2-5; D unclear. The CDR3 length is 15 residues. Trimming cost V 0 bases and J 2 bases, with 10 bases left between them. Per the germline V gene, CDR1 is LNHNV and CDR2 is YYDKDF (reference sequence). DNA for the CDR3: TGTGCCACCAGCAGAGACAATCGGGTGCAAGAGACCCAGTACTTC. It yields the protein CATSRDNRVQETQYF. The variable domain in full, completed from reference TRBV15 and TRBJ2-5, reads DAMVIQNPRYQVTQFGKPVTLSCSQTLNHNVMYWYQQKSSQAPKLLFHYYDKDFNNEADTPDNFQSRRPNTSFCFLDIRSPGLGDTAMYLCATSRDNRVQETQYFGPGTRLLVL.

In nucleotides, the CDR3 is TGTGCCAGCAGTCCTCTAGCGGGGGGCCAGACCCAGTACTTC. Its translation: CASSPLAGGQTQYF. V is TRBV9 and J is TRBJ2-5; 11 bases line up with TRBD2. V trimming: 5 bases; J trimming: 6 bases; junction bases outside the gene matches: 6. Germline lookup yields CDR1 SGDLS and CDR2 YYNGEE. The CDR3 totals 14 residues.

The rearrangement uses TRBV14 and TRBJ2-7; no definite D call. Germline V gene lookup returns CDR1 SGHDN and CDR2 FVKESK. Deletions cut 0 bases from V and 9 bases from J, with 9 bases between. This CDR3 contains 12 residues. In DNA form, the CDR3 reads TGTGCCAGCAGCCAAGATTTACGGTGGCAGTACTTC. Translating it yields CASSQDLRWQYF.